A selection of T cell receptor beta chains follows, all from one sample in a study of cytomegalovirus exposure and HLA in healthy donors. The method was immunoSEQ multiplex PCR; TCRdb's version includes in-frame clones alone and lacks a portion of them. This table holds around 110,000 clones, 65% to 80% found once. Sequencing used PBMCs. Every receptor here comes from a male donor in good health and CMV-seropositive. CDR3s leave out the opening cysteine and the closing phenylalanine or tryptophan. The D gene is left open where the match is weak.

v_gene	j_gene	d_gene	CDR3aa
TRBV11-2	TRBJ1-2	TRBD1	ASSFTTGGDYYGYT
TRBV12-5	TRBJ1-2	TRBD1	ASGLSGTGANYGYT
TRBV18	TRBJ1-3	-	ASSPPGGSSGNTIY
TRBV28	TRBJ1-1	TRBD1	ASSLGGGQGAAEAF
TRBV19	TRBJ2-1	-	ASSRSGNEQF
TRBV2	TRBJ2-7	-	ASRMDGTDYEQY
TRBV29-1	TRBJ2-1	-	SVDRGNEQF
TRBV5-6	TRBJ1-5	TRBD1	ASSMTGDQGNQPQH
TRBV7-3	TRBJ2-1	-	ASSYSPSSYNEQF
TRBV15	TRBJ1-1	TRBD1	ATSRAGGSGTREAF
TRBV6-4	TRBJ2-3	-	ASSVGAADTQY
TRBV9	TRBJ1-5	-	ASSVGAGVNQPQH
TRBV7-9	TRBJ1-4	TRBD1	ASSLIADRANEKLF
TRBV6-5	TRBJ2-1	TRBD1	ASSYDRGDNEQF
TRBV7-9	TRBJ1-4	TRBD1	ASSFGQGGEKLF